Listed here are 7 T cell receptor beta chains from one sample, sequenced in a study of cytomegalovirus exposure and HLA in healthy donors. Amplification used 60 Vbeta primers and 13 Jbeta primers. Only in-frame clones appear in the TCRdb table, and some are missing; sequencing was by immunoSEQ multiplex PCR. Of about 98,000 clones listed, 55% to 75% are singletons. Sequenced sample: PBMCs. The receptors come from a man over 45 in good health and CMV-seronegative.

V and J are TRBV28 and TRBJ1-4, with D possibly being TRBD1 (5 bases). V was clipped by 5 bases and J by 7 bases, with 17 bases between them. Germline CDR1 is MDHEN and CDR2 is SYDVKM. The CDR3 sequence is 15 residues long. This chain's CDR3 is CASSRRWQGGEKLFF. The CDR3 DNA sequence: TGTGCCAGCAGTCGCCGGTGGCAGGGAGGTGAAAAACTGTTTTTT.

The DNA for the CDR3 is TGTGCCAGCAGCGTAGGCAGGGCCCCTGAAGCTTTCTTT. Translated, it gives CASSVGRAPEAFF. The chain is built from TRBV9 and TRBJ1-1, with TRBD1 as a possible D gene (5 bases). V lost 0 bases, J lost 6 bases, and 9 bases lay in between. The CDR3 is 13 amino acids. In germline, CDR1 is SGDLS, CDR2 YYNGEE.

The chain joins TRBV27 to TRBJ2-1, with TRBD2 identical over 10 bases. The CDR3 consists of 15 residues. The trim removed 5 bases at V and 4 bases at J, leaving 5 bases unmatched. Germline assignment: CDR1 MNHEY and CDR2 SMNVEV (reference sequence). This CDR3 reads CASSLGTSVYNEQFF. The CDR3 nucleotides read TGTGCCAGCAGTCTCGGGACTAGCGTTTACAATGAGCAGTTCTTC.

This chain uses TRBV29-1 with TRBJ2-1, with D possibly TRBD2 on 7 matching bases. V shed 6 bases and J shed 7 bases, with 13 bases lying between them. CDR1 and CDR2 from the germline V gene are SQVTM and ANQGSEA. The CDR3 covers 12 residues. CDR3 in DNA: TGCAGCGTGGGGGGGCTAAGAAATGAGCAGTTCTTC. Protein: CSVGGLRNEQFF.

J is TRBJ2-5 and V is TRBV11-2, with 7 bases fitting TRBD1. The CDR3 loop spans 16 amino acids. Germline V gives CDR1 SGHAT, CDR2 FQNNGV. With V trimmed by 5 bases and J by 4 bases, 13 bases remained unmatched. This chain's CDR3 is CASSPHVVHRGETQYF. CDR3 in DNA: TGTGCCAGCAGCCCGCATGTTGTGCACAGGGGAGAGACCCAGTACTTC.

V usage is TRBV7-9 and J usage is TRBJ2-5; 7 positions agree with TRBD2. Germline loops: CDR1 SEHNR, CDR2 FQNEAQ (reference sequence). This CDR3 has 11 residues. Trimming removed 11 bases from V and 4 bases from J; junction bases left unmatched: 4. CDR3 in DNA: TGTGCCGCGGGGGTGATAGAGACCCAGTACTTC. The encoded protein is CAAGVIETQYF.

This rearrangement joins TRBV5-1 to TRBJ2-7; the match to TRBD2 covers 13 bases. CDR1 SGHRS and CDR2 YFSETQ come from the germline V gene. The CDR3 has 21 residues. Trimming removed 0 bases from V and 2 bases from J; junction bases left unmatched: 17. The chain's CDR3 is CASSLARFRLAGGPFTYEQYF. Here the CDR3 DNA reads TGCGCCAGCAGCTTGGCCCGCTTTAGACTAGCGGGGGGCCCATTTACCTACGAGCAGTACTTC.